A selection of T cell receptor beta chains follows, all from one sample in a study of control samples from healthy donors and cancer patients. Sequenced by immunoSEQ multiplex PCR; TCRdb stores in-frame clones only, minus some. Among some 130,000 clones, more than 80% were seen once, and the ten largest hold 2.5% to 3%. Sequencing input: blood. These receptors came from a man aged 35 to 55 in good health. The CDR3 runs from the conserved cysteine through the conserved F or W. D genes are given only for firm matches. Some rows have no size entry. The others give once, few or many, or a class for an expanded clone.

v_call	d_call	clone_size	j_call	cdr3_nt	cdr3_aa
TRBV9	TRBD2	-	TRBJ2-3	TGTGCCAGCAGCGTGGGGACTAGCGGAGATACGCAGTATTTT	CASSVGTSGDTQYF
TRBV21-1	-	-	TRBJ1-5	TGTGCCAGCAGCATCCAGGCGACAGGCCGGGGGGAGCCCCAGCATTTT	CASSIQATGRGEPQHF
TRBV19	-	-	TRBJ1-2	TGTGCCAGTAGTATTTCAGGAGGCTATGGCTACACCTTC	CASSISGGYGYTF
TRBV6-5	-	-	TRBJ2-7	TGTGCCAGCAGGGGGGCAGGGAGCTCCGGCTACGAGCAGTACTTC	CASRGAGSSGYEQYF
TRBV6-2/TRBV6-3	-	-	TRBJ1-6	TGTGCCAGCAGCCCACCCCAGGAACGGTCACCCCTCCACTTT	CASSPPQERSPLHF
TRBV6-5	-	-	TRBJ2-3	TGTGCCAGCAGTCGAGACAGCACAGATACGCAGTATTTT	CASSRDSTDTQYF
TRBV5-6	-	-	TRBJ2-4	TGTGCCAGCAGTAAGGTGACCTTGGAAACCGTTCAGTACTTC	CASSKVTLETVQYF
TRBV28	-	few	TRBJ2-3	TGTGCCAGCAGCCAGGAAAGGGCTGTAACAGATACGCAGTATTTT	CASSQERAVTDTQYF
TRBV3-1/TRBV3-2	-	-	TRBJ2-7	TGTGCCAGCAGCCAATGGGGGGCCTACGAGCAGTACTTC	CASSQWGAYEQYF
TRBV2	-	once	TRBJ1-2	TGTGCCAGCAGACCGATGACAGGAGGCTATGGCTACACCTTC	CASRPMTGGYGYTF
TRBV9	-	-	TRBJ2-1	TGTGCCAGCAGCGTAGTGCCAGGCCCCTACAATGAGCAGTTCTTC	CASSVVPGPYNEQFF
TRBV3-1/TRBV3-2	-	-	TRBJ1-1	TGTGCCAGCAGCCAAGATAGCAGGGCCACTGAAGCTTTCTTT	CASSQDSRATEAFF
TRBV7-8	-	-	TRBJ2-7	TGTGCCAGCAGTCCTGGGGGTGTCGAGCAGTACTTC	CASSPGGVEQYF
TRBV21-1	-	-	TRBJ1-5	TGTGCCAGCAGCAATATAGCGGGGGCTTATCCCATTAGCAATCAGCCCCAGCATTTT	CASSNIAGAYPISNQPQHF
TRBV5-1	-	once	TRBJ1-2	TGCGCCAGCAGCTTGGACCCCAGGGACTATGGCTACACCTTC	CASSLDPRDYGYTF
TRBV28	-	-	TRBJ1-4	TGTGCCAGCAGTACCAAGGGGCGAGGTGAAAAACTGTTTTTT	CASSTKGRGEKLFF
TRBV18	-	-	TRBJ1-5	TGTGCCAGCTCACCAGAGGGGAATCAGCCCCAGCATTTT	CASSPEGNQPQHF
TRBV7-7	-	-	TRBJ2-1	TGTGCTAGCAGCTTAGGGCCGGACAATGAGCAGTTCTTC	CASSLGPDNEQFF
TRBV9	TRBD1	-	TRBJ2-7	TGTGCCAGCAGCCCGGGGACAGAAAACTACGAGCAGTACTTC	CASSPGTENYEQYF
TRBV18	-	-	TRBJ2-3	TGTGCCAGCTCACCGACAACAGATACGCAGTATTTT	CASSPTTDTQYF
TRBV12-3/TRBV12-4	-	-	TRBJ2-5	TGTGCCAGCAGTTTAGCCCCGACTACCCAGTACTTC	CASSLAPTTQYF
TRBV7-9	TRBD1	-	TRBJ1-4	TGTGCCAGCAGCTTTGAGGGGGCTAGGGAAAAACTGTTTTTT	CASSFEGAREKLFF
TRBV15	TRBD2	-	TRBJ2-5	TGTGCCACCAGCAGGGGGACTAGCGGAACCCAAGAGACCCAGTACTTC	CATSRGTSGTQETQYF
TRBV5-5	-	once	TRBJ2-7	TGTGCCAGCATAGGGGAACACGTCGAGCAGTACTTC	CASIGEHVEQYF
TRBV4-2	TRBD2	-	TRBJ2-5	TGTGCCAGCAGCCAAGGCGCCCTAGCGGGGGAGGAGACCCAGTACTTC	CASSQGALAGEETQYF
TRBV29-1	TRBD2	few	TRBJ2-7	TGCAGCGTTGAAGATCCGGGGGGCTACGAGCAGTACTTC	CSVEDPGGYEQYF
TRBV5-1	TRBD2	-	TRBJ2-3	TGCGCCAGCAGCTTGAATGTCGGGGGGGCAGGCACAGATACGCAGTATTTT	CASSLNVGGAGTDTQYF
TRBV19	TRBD2	-	TRBJ2-3	TGTGCCAGTAGTATATTGGCGGGGGGCTATACAGATACGCAGTATTTT	CASSILAGGYTDTQYF
TRBV5-5	-	-	TRBJ1-1	TGTGCCAGCAGCCCCTCCTGGATGACTGAAGCTTTCTTT	CASSPSWMTEAFF
TRBV12-3/TRBV12-4	-	-	TRBJ2-2	TGTGCCAGCAAGGTGGAGGGAACCGGGGAGCTGTTTTTT	CASKVEGTGELFF
TRBV9	-	-	TRBJ2-5	TGTGCCAGCAGCGTAGGACTAGAAGAGACCCAGTACTTC	CASSVGLEETQYF
TRBV27	TRBD1	-	TRBJ1-5	TGTGCCAGCAGCGACAGGGCGGAAGGGCAGCCCCAGCATTTT	CASSDRAEGQPQHF
TRBV6-6	-	-	TRBJ2-7	TGTGCCAGCAGGTGGCACAGCGGAACCTACGAGCAGTACTTC	CASRWHSGTYEQYF
TRBV5-4	-	-	TRBJ1-2	TGTGCCAGCAGCATCCAAGGCAGCCGAAGCACCTATGGCTACACCTTC	CASSIQGSRSTYGYTF
TRBV9	-	-	TRBJ2-3	TGTGCCAGCGGGGGGGGCTGGGGCACAGATACGCAGTATTTT	CASGGGWGTDTQYF
TRBV4-1	-	-	TRBJ1-1	TGCGCCAGCAGCCCCCGGGGGGGCCAGAACACTGAAGCTTTCTTT	CASSPRGGQNTEAFF
TRBV12-3/TRBV12-4	-	-	TRBJ2-7	TGTGCCAGTGCGATTGAGGAGCAGTACTTC	CASAIEEQYF
TRBV7-8	TRBD2	-	TRBJ2-1	TGTGCCAGCAGCTATGTAGCGGGCTCCTACAATGAGCAGTTCTTC	CASSYVAGSYNEQFF
TRBV13	-	-	TRBJ2-1	TGTGCCAGCAGTGCCTCCGGGCTAAGCCCCCACAATGAGCAGTTCTTC	CASSASGLSPHNEQFF
TRBV11-1	TRBD1	-	TRBJ1-1	TGTGCCAGCAGCTTACTTCCGGGACAGGAGAGTGAAGCTTTCTTT	CASSLLPGQESEAFF
TRBV6-5	TRBD2	-	TRBJ2-3	TGTGCCAGCGGACCCTCGACTAGCGCTGCAGATACGCAGTATTTT	CASGPSTSAADTQYF
TRBV7-9	-	-	TRBJ2-2	TGTGCCAGCAGCTTTGGAGCGCCCGGGGAGCTGTTTTTT	CASSFGAPGELFF
TRBV10-3	TRBD1	-	TRBJ2-1	TGTGCCATCAAACGACAGGGGGCCCTCAATGAGCAGTTCTTC	CAIKRQGALNEQFF
TRBV6-4	TRBD2	-	TRBJ2-5	TGTGCCAGCAGCGGGACTAGCGGAATCCAAGAGACCCAGTACTTC	CASSGTSGIQETQYF
TRBV2	TRBD1	few	TRBJ1-5	TGTGCCAGCAGTGGTTCCGGGACAGGCAAAATCAATCAGCCCCAGCATTTT	CASSGSGTGKINQPQHF
TRBV2	TRBD1	-	TRBJ2-7	TGTGCCAGCTACCGGGACAGGGTAGGATCCTACGAGCAGTACTTC	CASYRDRVGSYEQYF
TRBV19	-	-	TRBJ1-5	TGTGCCAGTACGGCAGGGTATAGCAATCAGCCCCAGCATTTT	CASTAGYSNQPQHF
TRBV24-1	TRBD1	-	TRBJ2-7	TGTGCCACCAGTGATCCGGGACAGGGGGCTTACGAGCAGTACTTC	CATSDPGQGAYEQYF
TRBV19	TRBD1	-	TRBJ1-2	TGTGCCAGTAGTATCGAGGCAGGGGGGGAGCTCGGAGGCTACACCTTC	CASSIEAGGELGGYTF
TRBV7-3	TRBD2	once	TRBJ2-2	TGTGCCAGCAGCCCCCCTGGCGGGGGGAGCACCGGGGAGCTGTTTTTT	CASSPPGGGSTGELFF
TRBV3-1/TRBV3-2	-	-	TRBJ1-1	TGTGCCAGCAGCCAAGACGTTCGGCGGGGGGGCACTGAAGCTTTCTTT	CASSQDVRRGGTEAFF
TRBV7-9	-	-	TRBJ1-1	TGTGCCAGCAGCCTAGAGGACAGAGTGAACACTGAAGCTTTCTTT	CASSLEDRVNTEAFF
TRBV7-3	-	-	TRBJ1-6	TGTGCCAGCAGCTTAGGGGGCTATAATTCACCCCTCCACTTT	CASSLGGYNSPLHF
TRBV3-1/TRBV3-2	-	-	TRBJ2-7	TGTGCCAGCAGCCCCAGGGTCCACGAGCAGTACTTC	CASSPRVHEQYF
TRBV12-3/TRBV12-4	-	-	TRBJ2-5	TGTGCCAGCTCTCTTTTGGAGACCCAGTACTTC	CASSLLETQYF
TRBV5-6	TRBD2	-	TRBJ2-3	TGTGCCAGCAGCTCATCCACTAGCGGCTACACAGATACGCAGTATTTT	CASSSSTSGYTDTQYF
TRBV7-3	-	-	TRBJ2-6	TGTGCCAGCAGCTTAACGGCCCCCCGCTCTGGGGCCAACGTCCTGACTTTC	CASSLTAPRSGANVLTF
TRBV9	TRBD2	-	TRBJ2-3	TGTGCCAGCAGCGCCCCGACTAGCGGGGTTGAAACTAGCACAGATACGCAGTATTTT	CASSAPTSGVETSTDTQYF
TRBV12-3/TRBV12-4	-	-	TRBJ1-1	TGTGCCAGCAGTTTTGGATTTAACACTGAAGCTTTCTTT	CASSFGFNTEAFF
TRBV5-1	TRBD2	-	TRBJ2-1	TGCGCCAGCAGCGCGCGGGGGGCGGGCAATGAGCAGTTCTTC	CASSARGAGNEQFF